This entry lists 13 T cell receptor beta chains sequenced from one sample in a study of blood T cells in healthy people across ages. Combining a sample-barcoded 5' primer with a J-beta primer mix, a second PCR ran for about 6 to 12 cycles. TCRdb processed the 5' RACE reads anew with MiXCR; each CDR3 protein has one entry. The sample records about 1.4 million distinct CDR3 sequences, approximately 59% being singletons. What was sequenced was blood. These receptors all come from a man between 18 and 35 years old in good health.

This rearrangement joins TRBV4-1 to TRBJ2-7; D is perhaps TRBD2 (5 bases). The J call may not be correct, given that the DNA end is closer to TRBJ2-5. CDR1 MGHRA and CDR2 YSYEKL come from the germline V gene. The length of the CDR3 is 17 residues. This CDR3 reads CASSIRDSNQQSETQYF. CDR3 bases: TGCGCCAGCAGCATACGGGATTCAAACCAGCAGTCGGAGACCCAGTACTTC.

The V call is TRBV7-2, the J call TRBJ2-7; D not resolved. The CDR3 consists of 15 residues. Trimming shortened V by 5 bases and J by 0 bases, and 14 bases separated the two germline ends. CDR1 and CDR2 from the germline V gene are SGHTA and FQGNSA. Here the CDR3 DNA reads TGTGCCAGCAGCCCTCCCAGTGAATCCTCCTACGAGCAGTACTTC. Translation gives CASSPPSESSYEQYF.

This clonotype was recorded once. The V gene is TRBV28, the J gene TRBJ2-7; maybe TRBD2 (6 bases). Germline V lookup: CDR1 MDHEN, CDR2 SYDVKM. The CDR3 runs to 15 residues. In DNA, the CDR3 is TGTGCATCCGCCGGTGGGCTGGGGAGGTCCTACGAGCAGTACTTC. Amino acid sequence: CASAGGLGRSYEQYF.

This clonotype was found once. One base away lies a much larger clone, so this may be a sequencing read error. The chain employs TRBV29-1 and TRBJ2-1; the D gene is possibly TRBD2 (6 bases). V lost 7 bases and J lost 10, with 23 bases in between. Germline CDR1 and CDR2: SQVTM and ANQGSEA. There are 14 residues in the CDR3. CDR3 sequence reads: CSDPWAGTYYEQFF. For the CDR3, the DNA is TGCAGCGACCCCTGGGCCGGGACTTATTACGAGCAGTTCTTC.

The chain combines TRBV29-1 with TRBJ2-3, with TRBD2 matching 10 bases. The junction had 20 bases not matched to a gene; V was cut back by 8 bases and J by 6 bases. The CDR3 runs to 17 residues. The germline V gene encodes CDR1 SQVTM and CDR2 ANQGSEA. The CDR3 loop is CSTLGDGKTSGLDTQYF. CDR3 coding DNA: TGCAGCACCCTTGGGGATGGCAAGACTAGCGGGTTGGATACGCAGTATTTT.

This clonotype showed up just a few times. CDR3 nucleotide sequence: TGCAGCGTTGAAGAGTCATGGGGGTTTTATGGCTACACCTTC. It encodes CSVEESWGFYGYTF. The rearrangement joins TRBV29-1 to TRBJ1-2, with D perhaps matching TRBD1 (5 bases). Germline V gene data show CDR1 as SQVTM and CDR2 as ANQGSEA. This CDR3 contains 14 residues. The ends were cut back, 0 bases at V and 5 bases at J, with 13 bases in the middle. Full variable domain (remainder filled in from reference TRBV29-1 and TRBJ1-2): SAVISQKPSRDICQRGTSLTIQCQVDSQVTMMFWYRQQPGQSLTLIATANQGSEATYESGFVIDKFPISRPNLTFSTLTVSNMSPEDSSIYLCSVEESWGFYGYTFGSGTRLTVV.

In the case of this clonotype: One end of the junction is discordant with germline, which a read error may explain. J is TRBJ1-2 and V is TRBV12-3 or TRBV12-4; D is possibly TRBD1 (5 bases). The CDR3 spans 13 residues. CDR3 protein: CASSPRQNYGHTF. The CDR3 coding sequence is TGTGCCAGCAGTCCTAGACAGAACTATGGCCACACCTTC.

This clonotype came up many times. CDR3 sequence (DNA): TGCGCCAGCAGCCAACTAGGAGAAAAACTGTTTTTT. The encoded protein is CASSQLGEKLFF. This chain joins TRBV4-3 and TRBJ1-4; D remains ambiguous. The V gene's germline CDR1 is LGHNA and CDR2 YSLEER. V lost 2 bases to trimming and J lost 8 bases, with 6 bases between them. The CDR3 spans 12 residues.

This clonotype was detected only a few times. The V and J genes are TRBV20-1 and TRBJ2-7, with 10 bases that match TRBD2. The J call is in doubt because the DNA end fits TRBJ2-1 better. This CDR3 comprises 15 residues. CDR1 DFQATT and CDR2 SNEGSKA come from the germline V gene (reference sequence). The CDR3 region has the DNA TGCAGTGCTAGATCGCGTAGCGGGAGGACGTATGAGCAGTTCTTC. Translated: CSARSRSGRTYEQFF.

The chain uses TRBV7-9 and TRBJ1-2, with TRBD1 matching 7 bases. Germline loops: CDR1 SEHNR, CDR2 FQNEAQ (reference sequence). Trimming removed 5 bases from V and 7 bases from J; junction bases left unmatched: 10. This CDR3 is built from 14 residues. The CDR3: CASSQTGALSGYTF. The CDR3 bases are TGTGCCAGCAGCCAAACAGGGGCGTTAAGTGGCTACACCTTC.

The rearrangement joins TRBV28 to TRBJ2-4, with D unclear. Germline CDR1 and CDR2: MDHEN and SYDVKM. The length of the CDR3 is 16 residues. V was cut by 2 bases and J by 0 bases, with 11 bases left in between. CDR3 sequence (DNA): TGTGCCAGCAGTTTACCCCTATTGCTAGCCAAAAACATTCAGTACTTC. This encodes CASSLPLLLAKNIQYF. Full variable domain (missing parts from reference TRBV28 and TRBJ2-4): DVKVTQSSRYLVKRTGEKVFLECVQDMDHENMFWYRQDPGLGLRLIYFSYDVKMKEKGDIPEGYSVSREKKERFSLILESASTNQTSMYLCASSLPLLLAKNIQYFGAGTRLSVL.

The chain uses TRBV4-1 and TRBJ1-4; D is ambiguous. CDR3 length: 14 amino acids. V lost 0 bases and J lost 4, with 6 bases in between. CDR1 and CDR2 (germline): MGHRA, YSYEKL. The CDR3 loop reads CASSQDRINEKLFF. The CDR3 DNA follows: TGCGCCAGCAGCCAAGACAGAATTAATGAAAAACTGTTTTTT.

This clonotype has a count of ten or more. This chain joins TRBV5-1 and TRBJ2-7, with 9 bases identical to TRBD1. Germline V gene lookup returns CDR1 SGHRS and CDR2 YFSETQ. This CDR3 has 14 amino acids. J lost 3 bases, V lost 4 bases, and 5 bases had no gene match. This chain's CDR3 is CASSPDRGNYEQYF. In DNA form, the CDR3 reads TGCGCCAGCAGCCCGGACAGGGGAAACTACGAGCAGTACTTC.